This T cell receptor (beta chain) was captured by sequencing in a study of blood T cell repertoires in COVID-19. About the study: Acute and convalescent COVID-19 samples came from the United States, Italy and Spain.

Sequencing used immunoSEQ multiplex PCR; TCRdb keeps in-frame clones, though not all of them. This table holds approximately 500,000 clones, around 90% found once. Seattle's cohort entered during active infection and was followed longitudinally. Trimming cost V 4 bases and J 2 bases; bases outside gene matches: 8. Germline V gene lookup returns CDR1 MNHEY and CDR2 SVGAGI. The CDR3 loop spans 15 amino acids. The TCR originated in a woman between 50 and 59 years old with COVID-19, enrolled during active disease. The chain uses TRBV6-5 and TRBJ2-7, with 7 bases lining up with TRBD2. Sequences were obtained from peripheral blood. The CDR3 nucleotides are TGTGCCAGCAGTTCCTCCCCCGGGACTACCTACGAGCAGTACTTC. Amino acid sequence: CASSSSPGTTYEQYF.